This T cell receptor beta chain was sequenced during a study of regulatory T cells in long-lasting Graves disease. iRepertoire HTBI primers and Arm-PCR of CDR3 regions built TCR beta libraries. MiXCR was run by TCRdb on the multiplex PCR reads, yielding one entry per CDR3 protein. The top ten clones hold around three fifths of a sample with 250,000 to 300,000 distinct CDR3 sequences, around 21% of them seen once. As to time point: persistent/refractory GD, antithyroid drugs over 5 years with positive TRAb. PBMCs provided the RNA from which the TCR library was made. This sequence was found in a female donor with Graves disease. The sequencing used peripheral blood mononuclear cells (PBMCs), collected when the disease was refractory, from a patient treated with antithyroid drugs.

CDR3 bases: TGTGCCAGCTGCAACGCGGGAGCCCTCACAGATACGCAGTATTTT. The encoded protein is CASCNAGALTDTQYF. This chain connects TRBV28 to TRBJ2-3; 7 nucleotides agree with TRBD2. V lost 8 bases and J lost 2; bases outside the gene matches: 10. CDR3 length: 15 amino acids. Germline V gene sequence: CDR1 MDHEN, CDR2 SYDVKM.